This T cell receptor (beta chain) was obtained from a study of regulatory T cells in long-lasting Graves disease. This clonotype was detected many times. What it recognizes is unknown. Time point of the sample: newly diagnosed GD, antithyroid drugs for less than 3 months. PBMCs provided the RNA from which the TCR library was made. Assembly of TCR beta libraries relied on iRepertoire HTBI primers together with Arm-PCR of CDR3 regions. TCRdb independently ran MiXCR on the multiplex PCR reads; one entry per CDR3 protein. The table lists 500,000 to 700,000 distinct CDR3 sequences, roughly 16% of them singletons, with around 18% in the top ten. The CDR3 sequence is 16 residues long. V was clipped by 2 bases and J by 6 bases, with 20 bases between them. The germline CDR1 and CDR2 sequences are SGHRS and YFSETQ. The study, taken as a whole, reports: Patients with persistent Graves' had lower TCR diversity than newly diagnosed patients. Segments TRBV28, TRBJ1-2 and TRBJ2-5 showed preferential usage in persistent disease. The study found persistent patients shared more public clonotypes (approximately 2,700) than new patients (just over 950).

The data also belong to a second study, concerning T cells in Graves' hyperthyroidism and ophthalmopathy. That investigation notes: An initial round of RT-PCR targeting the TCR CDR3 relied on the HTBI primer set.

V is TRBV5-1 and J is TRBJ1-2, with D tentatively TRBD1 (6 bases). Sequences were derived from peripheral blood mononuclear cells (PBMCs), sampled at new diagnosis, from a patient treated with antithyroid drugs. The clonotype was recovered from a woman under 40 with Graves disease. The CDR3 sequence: CASSFSGDTKGDGYTF. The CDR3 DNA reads TGCGCCAGCAGCTTCTCCGGGGACACAAAGGGAGATGGCTACACCTTC.